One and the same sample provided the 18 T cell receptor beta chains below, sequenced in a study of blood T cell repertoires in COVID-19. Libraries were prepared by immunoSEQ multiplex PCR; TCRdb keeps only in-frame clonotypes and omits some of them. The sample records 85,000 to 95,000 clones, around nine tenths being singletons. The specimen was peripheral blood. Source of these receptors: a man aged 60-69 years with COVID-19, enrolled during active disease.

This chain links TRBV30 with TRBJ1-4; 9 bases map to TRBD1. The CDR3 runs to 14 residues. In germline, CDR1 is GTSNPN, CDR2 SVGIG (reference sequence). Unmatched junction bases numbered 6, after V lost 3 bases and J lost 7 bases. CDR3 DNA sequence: TGTGCCTGGAGCACAGGGGGCAGAGGTGAAAAACTGTTTTTT. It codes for CAWSTGGRGEKLFF.

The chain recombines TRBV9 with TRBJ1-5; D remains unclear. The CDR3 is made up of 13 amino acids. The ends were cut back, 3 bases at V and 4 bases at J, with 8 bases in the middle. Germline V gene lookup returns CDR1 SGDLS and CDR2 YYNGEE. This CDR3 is CASSGRENQPQHF. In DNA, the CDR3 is TGTGCCAGCAGCGGCCGGGAGAATCAGCCCCAGCATTTT.

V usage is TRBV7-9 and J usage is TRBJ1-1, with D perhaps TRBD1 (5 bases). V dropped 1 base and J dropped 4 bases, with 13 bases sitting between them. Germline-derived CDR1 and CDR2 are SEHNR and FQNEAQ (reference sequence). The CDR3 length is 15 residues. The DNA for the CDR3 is TGTGCCAGCAGCTTAGATTCGGGGGTTCCCACTGAAGCTTTCTTT. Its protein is CASSLDSGVPTEAFF. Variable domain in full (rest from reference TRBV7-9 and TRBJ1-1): DTGVSQNPRHKITKRGQNVTFRCDPISEHNRLYWYRQTLGQGPEFLTYFQNEAQLEKSRLLSDRFSAERPKGSFSTLEIQRTEQGDSAMYLCASSLDSGVPTEAFFGQGTRLTVV.

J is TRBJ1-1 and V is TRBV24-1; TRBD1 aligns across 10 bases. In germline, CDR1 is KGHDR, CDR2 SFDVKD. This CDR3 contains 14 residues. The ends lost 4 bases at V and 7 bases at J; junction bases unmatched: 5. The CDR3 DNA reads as TGTGCCACCAGTGACGACAGGGGGCTCCATGAAGCTTTCTTT. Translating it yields CATSDDRGLHEAFF.

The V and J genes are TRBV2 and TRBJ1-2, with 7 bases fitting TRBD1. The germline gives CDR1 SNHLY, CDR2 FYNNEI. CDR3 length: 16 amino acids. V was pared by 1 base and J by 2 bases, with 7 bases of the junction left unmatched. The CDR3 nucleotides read TGTGCCAGCAGTGAAGGATGGGGACAGTCCAACTATGGCTACACCTTC. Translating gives CASSEGWGQSNYGYTF.

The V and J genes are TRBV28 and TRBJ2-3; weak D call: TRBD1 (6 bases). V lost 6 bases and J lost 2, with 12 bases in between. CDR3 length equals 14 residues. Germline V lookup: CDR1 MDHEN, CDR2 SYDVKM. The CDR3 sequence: CASRQQGPTDTQYF. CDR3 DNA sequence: TGTGCCAGCAGGCAACAGGGACCCACAGATACGCAGTATTTT.

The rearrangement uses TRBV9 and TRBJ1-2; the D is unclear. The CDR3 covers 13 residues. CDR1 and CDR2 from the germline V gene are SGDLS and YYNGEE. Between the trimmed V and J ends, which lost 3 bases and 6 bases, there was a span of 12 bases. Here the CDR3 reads CASSALASHGYTF. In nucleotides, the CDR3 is TGTGCCAGCAGCGCCTTGGCCTCGCATGGCTACACCTTC.

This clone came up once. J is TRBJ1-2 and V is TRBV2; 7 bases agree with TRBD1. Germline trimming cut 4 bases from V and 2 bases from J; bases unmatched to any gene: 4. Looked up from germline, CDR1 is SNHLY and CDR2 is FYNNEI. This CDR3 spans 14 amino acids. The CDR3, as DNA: TGTGCCAGCAGTGTGAAGGGGGCGAACTATGGCTACACCTTC. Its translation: CASSVKGANYGYTF.

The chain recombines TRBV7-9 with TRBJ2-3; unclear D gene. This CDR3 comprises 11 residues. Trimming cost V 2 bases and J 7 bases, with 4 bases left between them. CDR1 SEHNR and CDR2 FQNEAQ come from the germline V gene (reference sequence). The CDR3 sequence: CASSLFNTQYF. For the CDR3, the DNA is TGTGCCAGCAGCTTATTCAATACGCAGTATTTT.

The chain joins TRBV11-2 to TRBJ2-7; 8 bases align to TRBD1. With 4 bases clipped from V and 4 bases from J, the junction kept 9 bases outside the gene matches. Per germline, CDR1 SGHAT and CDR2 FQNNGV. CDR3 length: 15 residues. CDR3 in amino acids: CASSSIRGQGYEQYF. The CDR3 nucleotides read TGTGCCAGCAGCTCGATCAGGGGGCAAGGGTACGAGCAGTACTTC.

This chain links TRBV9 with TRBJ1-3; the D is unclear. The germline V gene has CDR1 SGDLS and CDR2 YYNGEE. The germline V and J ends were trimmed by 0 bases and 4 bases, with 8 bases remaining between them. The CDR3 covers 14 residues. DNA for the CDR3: TGTGCCAGCAGCGTAGGAGGGTTCGGAAACACCATATATTTT. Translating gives CASSVGGFGNTIYF.

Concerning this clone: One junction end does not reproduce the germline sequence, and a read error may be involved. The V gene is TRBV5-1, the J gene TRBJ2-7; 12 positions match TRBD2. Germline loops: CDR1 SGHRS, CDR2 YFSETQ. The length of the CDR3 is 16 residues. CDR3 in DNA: TGCGCCAGCAGCCCAATGGCTAGCGGGAGGGCCTATGAGCAGTACTTC. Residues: CASSPMASGRAYEQYF.

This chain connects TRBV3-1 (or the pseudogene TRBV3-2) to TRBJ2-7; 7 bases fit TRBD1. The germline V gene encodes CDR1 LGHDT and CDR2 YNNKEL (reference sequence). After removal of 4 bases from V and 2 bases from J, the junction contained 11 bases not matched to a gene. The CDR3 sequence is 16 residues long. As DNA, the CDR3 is TGTGCCAGCAGCCGGATTCCGGACAGGAAACCCTACGAGCAGTACTTC. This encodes CASSRIPDRKPYEQYF.

DNA of the CDR3: TGTGCCAGCAGTTTACCCCCCGGGACAGAACCCTACGAGCAGTACTTC. It is translated as CASSLPPGTEPYEQYF. This sequence joins TRBV27 and TRBJ2-7; 7 positions match TRBD1. There are 16 residues in the CDR3. Germline V CDR1 and CDR2: MNHEY, SMNVEV (reference sequence). V dropped 2 bases and J dropped 2; count of bases not matched to a gene: 9.

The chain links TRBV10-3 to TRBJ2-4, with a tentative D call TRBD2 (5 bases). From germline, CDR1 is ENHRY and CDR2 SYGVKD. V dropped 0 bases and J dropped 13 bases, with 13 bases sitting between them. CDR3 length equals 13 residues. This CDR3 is CAISESTDYGQYF. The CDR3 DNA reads TGTGCCATCAGTGAGTCTACCGACTACGGCCAGTACTTC.

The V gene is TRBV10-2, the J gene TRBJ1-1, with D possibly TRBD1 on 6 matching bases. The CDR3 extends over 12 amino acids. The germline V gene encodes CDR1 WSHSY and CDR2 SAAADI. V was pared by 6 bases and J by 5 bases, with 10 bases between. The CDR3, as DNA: TGCGCCAGCAGGGAACAGGGAACTGAAGCTTTCTTT. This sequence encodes CASREQGTEAFF.

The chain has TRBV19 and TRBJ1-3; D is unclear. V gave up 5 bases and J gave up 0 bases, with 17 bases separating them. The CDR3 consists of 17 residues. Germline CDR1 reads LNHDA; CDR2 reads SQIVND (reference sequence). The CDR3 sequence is CASSHPHGATSGNTIYF. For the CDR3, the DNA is TGTGCCAGTAGTCACCCGCACGGAGCCACCTCTGGAAACACCATATATTTT. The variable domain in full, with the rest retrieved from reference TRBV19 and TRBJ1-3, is DGGITQSPKYLFRKEGQNVTLSCEQNLNHDAMYWYRQDPGQGLRLIYYSQIVNDFQKGDIAEGYSVSREKKESFPLTVTSAQKNPTAFYLCASSHPHGATSGNTIYFGEGSWLTVV.

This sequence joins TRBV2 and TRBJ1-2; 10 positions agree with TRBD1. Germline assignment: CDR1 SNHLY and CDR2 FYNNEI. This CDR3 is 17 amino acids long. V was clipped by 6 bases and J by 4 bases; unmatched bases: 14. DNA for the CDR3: TGTGCCAGCAGACCTCGACAGGGGGCCCCCTTATCCTATGGCTACACCTTC. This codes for CASRPRQGAPLSYGYTF.